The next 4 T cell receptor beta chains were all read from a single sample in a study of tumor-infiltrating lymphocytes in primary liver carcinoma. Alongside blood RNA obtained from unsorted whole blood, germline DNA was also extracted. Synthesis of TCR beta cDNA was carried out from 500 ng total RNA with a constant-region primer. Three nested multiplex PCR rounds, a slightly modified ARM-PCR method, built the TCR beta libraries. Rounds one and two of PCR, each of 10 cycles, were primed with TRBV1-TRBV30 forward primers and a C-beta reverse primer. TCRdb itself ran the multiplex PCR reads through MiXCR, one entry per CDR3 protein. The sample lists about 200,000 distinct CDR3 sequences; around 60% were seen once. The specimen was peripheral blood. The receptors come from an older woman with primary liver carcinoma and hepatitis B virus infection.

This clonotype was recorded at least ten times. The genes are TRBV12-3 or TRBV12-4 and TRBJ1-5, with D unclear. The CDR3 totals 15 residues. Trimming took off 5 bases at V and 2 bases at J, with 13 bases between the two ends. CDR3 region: CASSPTGRGNQPQHF. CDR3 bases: TGTGCCAGCAGTCCTACCGGTCGGGGCAATCAGCCCCAGCATTTT.

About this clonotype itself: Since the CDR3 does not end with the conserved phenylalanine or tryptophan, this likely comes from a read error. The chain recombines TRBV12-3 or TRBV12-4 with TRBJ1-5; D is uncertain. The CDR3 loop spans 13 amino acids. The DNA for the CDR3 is TGTACCAGCAGTTTTGACAGCAATCAGCCCCAGCATCTT. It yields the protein CTSSFDSNQPQHL.

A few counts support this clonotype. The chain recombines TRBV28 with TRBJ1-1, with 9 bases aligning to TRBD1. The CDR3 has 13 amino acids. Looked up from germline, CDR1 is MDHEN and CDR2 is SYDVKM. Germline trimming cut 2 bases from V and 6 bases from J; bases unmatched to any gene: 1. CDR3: CASSLTGGPEAFF. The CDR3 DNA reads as TGTGCCAGCAGTTTAACAGGGGGCCCTGAAGCTTTCTTT.

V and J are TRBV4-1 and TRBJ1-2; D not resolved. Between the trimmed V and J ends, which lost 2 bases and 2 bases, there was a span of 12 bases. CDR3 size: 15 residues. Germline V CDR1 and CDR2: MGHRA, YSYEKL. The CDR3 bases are TGCGCCAGCAGCCAACAGAGGACTGGGAACTATGGCTACACCTTC. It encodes CASSQQRTGNYGYTF.